This TCR beta chain was sequenced for a study of T-cell memory formation after mild COVID-19. Via MiXCR, TCRdb re-called the 5' RACE reads, giving one row per CDR3 protein. This sample has approximately 440,000 distinct CDR3 sequences; around 20% occur once, and the top ten carry about 8.1%. The CDR3 has 12 residues. J lost 14 bases, V lost 5 bases, and 7 bases had no gene match. Germline V gives CDR1 SGHTA, CDR2 FQGTGA. The sequence derives from an adult woman who had mild COVID-19 (a few samples of this study predate the infection). Cell type and time point are not known. V is TRBV7-3 and J is TRBJ2-1; the match to TRBD2 covers 9 bases. Input material: PBMCs or a T cell subset sorted from them (not recorded which). Written as DNA, the CDR3 is TGTGCCAGCAGCACCCAGCGGGGGGTGAAGTTCTTC. This encodes CASSTQRGVKFF.